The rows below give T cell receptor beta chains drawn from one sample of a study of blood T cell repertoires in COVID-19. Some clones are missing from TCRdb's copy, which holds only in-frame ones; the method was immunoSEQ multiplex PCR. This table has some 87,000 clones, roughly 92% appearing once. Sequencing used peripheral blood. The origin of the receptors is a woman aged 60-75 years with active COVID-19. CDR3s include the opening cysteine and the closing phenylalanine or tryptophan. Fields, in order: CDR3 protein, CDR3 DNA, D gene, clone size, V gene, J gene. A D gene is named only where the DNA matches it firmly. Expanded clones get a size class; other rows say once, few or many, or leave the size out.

CDR3 protein: CASSYSTGGANYGYTF; CDR3 DNA: TGTGCCAGCAGTTACTCGACAGGGGGCGCAAACTATGGCTACACCTTC; D gene: TRBD1; clone size: -; V gene: TRBV6-2/TRBV6-3; J gene: TRBJ1-2
CDR3 protein: CASSIGGNTIYF; CDR3 DNA: TGTGCCAGTAGTATAGGAGGGAACACCATATATTTT; D gene: -; clone size: -; V gene: TRBV19; J gene: TRBJ1-3
CDR3 protein: CASSIGNRGFNQPQHF; CDR3 DNA: TGTGCCAGTAGTATAGGGAACAGGGGATTCAATCAGCCCCAGCATTTT; D gene: TRBD1; clone size: -; V gene: TRBV19; J gene: TRBJ1-5
CDR3 protein: CASSQASLYEQYF; CDR3 DNA: TGTGCCAGCAGCCAAGCTTCCCTATACGAGCAGTACTTC; D gene: -; clone size: -; V gene: TRBV14; J gene: TRBJ2-7
CDR3 protein: CASSLGTTEAFF; CDR3 DNA: TGTGCCAGCAGCTTGGGGACTACTGAAGCTTTCTTT; D gene: -; clone size: -; V gene: TRBV5-4; J gene: TRBJ1-1
CDR3 protein: CASSLALIEITDTQYF; CDR3 DNA: TGTGCCAGCAGCTTGGCCCTAATCGAGATCACAGATACGCAGTATTTT; D gene: -; clone size: -; V gene: TRBV5-6; J gene: TRBJ2-3
CDR3 protein: CASSFTQDTQYF; CDR3 DNA: TGCGCCAGCAGCTTTACCCAGGATACGCAGTATTTT; D gene: -; clone size: -; V gene: TRBV5-1; J gene: TRBJ2-3
CDR3 protein: CASTSTEGGHSNQPQHF; CDR3 DNA: TGTGCCAGTACCTCCACCGAGGGTGGGCATAGCAATCAGCCCCAGCATTTT; D gene: -; clone size: -; V gene: TRBV19; J gene: TRBJ1-5
CDR3 protein: CASSYSISVSTLHF; CDR3 DNA: TGTGCCAGCAGTTACTCGATTTCCGTTAGCACCCTCCACTTT; D gene: -; clone size: -; V gene: TRBV6-5; J gene: TRBJ1-6
CDR3 protein: CASSLGQGSEAFF; CDR3 DNA: TGTGCCAGCAGCTTAGGGCAGGGGAGTGAAGCTTTCTTT; D gene: -; clone size: -; V gene: TRBV7-9; J gene: TRBJ1-1
CDR3 protein: CASSPTLQGSTEAFF; CDR3 DNA: TGTGCCAGCTCACCGACGCTACAGGGTAGTACTGAAGCTTTCTTT; D gene: -; clone size: -; V gene: TRBV18; J gene: TRBJ1-1
CDR3 protein: CATSRDRQGGLNTEAFF; CDR3 DNA: TGTGCCACCAGCAGAGATAGGCAGGGAGGACTTAACACTGAAGCTTTCTTT; D gene: -; clone size: -; V gene: TRBV15; J gene: TRBJ1-1
CDR3 protein: CATSRVSEQYF; CDR3 DNA: TGTGCCACCAGCAGAGTCAGTGAGCAGTACTTC; D gene: -; clone size: few; V gene: TRBV15; J gene: TRBJ2-7
CDR3 protein: CASSSDGSYEQYF; CDR3 DNA: TGTGCCAGCTCATCAGACGGGAGCTACGAGCAGTACTTC; D gene: -; clone size: -; V gene: TRBV18; J gene: TRBJ2-7
CDR3 protein: CASSSTPGRNTEAFF; CDR3 DNA: TGCGCCAGCAGCTCGACCCCCGGGAGAAACACTGAAGCTTTCTTT; D gene: -; clone size: -; V gene: TRBV5-1; J gene: TRBJ1-1
CDR3 protein: CASSSPAVAGGVEETQYF; CDR3 DNA: TGTGCCAGCAGCTCCCCAGCCGTAGCGGGAGGGGTGGAAGAGACCCAGTACTTC; D gene: TRBD2; clone size: once; V gene: TRBV7-9; J gene: TRBJ2-5
CDR3 protein: CASSLGGSIQYF; CDR3 DNA: TGTGCCAGCAGCTTGGGGGGCAGCATTCAGTACTTC; D gene: -; clone size: -; V gene: TRBV5-6; J gene: TRBJ2-4
CDR3 protein: CASSPPGIGANVLTF; CDR3 DNA: TGTGCCAGCAGCCCACCAGGGATCGGGGCCAACGTCCTGACTTTC; D gene: -; clone size: -; V gene: TRBV6-5; J gene: TRBJ2-6
CDR3 protein: CATSSLLAGEEETQYF; CDR3 DNA: TGTGCCACCAGTTCCCTACTAGCGGGAGAGGAAGAGACCCAGTACTTC; D gene: TRBD2; clone size: -; V gene: TRBV24-1; J gene: TRBJ2-5
CDR3 protein: CATRVAGELFF; CDR3 DNA: TGTGCCACCCGGGTTGCCGGGGAGCTGTTTTTT; D gene: -; clone size: -; V gene: TRBV12-3/TRBV12-4; J gene: TRBJ2-2
CDR3 protein: CASSSRDRRNQPQHF; CDR3 DNA: TGTGCCAGCAGCAGCCGGGACAGGAGGAATCAGCCCCAGCATTTT; D gene: TRBD1; clone size: -; V gene: TRBV6-5; J gene: TRBJ1-5
CDR3 protein: CASSYSVGGSPLHF; CDR3 DNA: TGTGCCAGCAGTTACTCGGTAGGGGGTTCACCTCTCCACTTT; D gene: -; clone size: -; V gene: TRBV6-5; J gene: TRBJ1-6
CDR3 protein: CAWSGDSTEAFF; CDR3 DNA: TGTGCCTGGAGCGGGGACAGCACTGAAGCTTTCTTT; D gene: TRBD1; clone size: once; V gene: TRBV30; J gene: TRBJ1-1
CDR3 protein: CSARSGYQETQYF; CDR3 DNA: TGCAGCGCCCGATCGGGATACCAAGAGACCCAGTACTTC; D gene: -; clone size: -; V gene: TRBV29-1; J gene: TRBJ2-5
CDR3 protein: CASIPRSGGFQETQYF; CDR3 DNA: TGTGCCAGCATCCCTAGAAGCGGGGGTTTCCAAGAGACCCAGTACTTC; D gene: TRBD2; clone size: -; V gene: TRBV3-1/TRBV3-2; J gene: TRBJ2-5
CDR3 protein: CASSGPYSGKGTGELFF; CDR3 DNA: TGTGCCAGCAGCGGGCCCTATAGCGGGAAAGGCACCGGGGAGCTGTTTTTT; D gene: TRBD2; clone size: -; V gene: TRBV5-4; J gene: TRBJ2-2
CDR3 protein: CASSMEGRTAFF; CDR3 DNA: TGTGCCAGTAGTATGGAGGGCAGGACGGCTTTCTTT; D gene: -; clone size: -; V gene: TRBV19; J gene: TRBJ1-1
CDR3 protein: CASSLERGAYNEQFF; CDR3 DNA: TGCGCCAGCAGTCTTGAGCGGGGGGCCTACAATGAGCAGTTCTTC; D gene: TRBD2; clone size: -; V gene: TRBV4-3; J gene: TRBJ2-1
CDR3 protein: CASSYGIGTSTDTQYF; CDR3 DNA: TGTGCCAGCAGTTACGGAATCGGGACTAGCACAGATACGCAGTATTTT; D gene: -; clone size: -; V gene: TRBV6-5; J gene: TRBJ2-3
CDR3 protein: CASLPPTGEGGELFF; CDR3 DNA: TGTGCTAGTCTACCCCCGACAGGGGAGGGCGGGGAGCTGTTTTTT; D gene: -; clone size: -; V gene: TRBV12-5; J gene: TRBJ2-2
CDR3 protein: CASSDSGRVRTDTQYF; CDR3 DNA: TGTGCCAGCAGTGACTCGGGCAGGGTCCGCACAGATACGCAGTATTTT; D gene: -; clone size: -; V gene: TRBV6-4; J gene: TRBJ2-3
CDR3 protein: CASSIRTAQETQYF; CDR3 DNA: TGTGCCAGCAGTATCAGGACAGCTCAAGAGACCCAGTACTTC; D gene: -; clone size: -; V gene: TRBV5-4; J gene: TRBJ2-5
CDR3 protein: CASRAGGALNTEAFF; CDR3 DNA: TGTGCCAGTAGGGCGGGAGGGGCTTTGAACACTGAAGCTTTCTTT; D gene: -; clone size: -; V gene: TRBV19; J gene: TRBJ1-1
CDR3 protein: CASSVTGVNGNQPQHF; CDR3 DNA: TGTGCCAGCAGCGTTACAGGGGTTAATGGCAATCAGCCCCAGCATTTT; D gene: TRBD1; clone size: -; V gene: TRBV13; J gene: TRBJ1-5
CDR3 protein: CASSLVGTSTDTQYF; CDR3 DNA: TGTGCCAGCAGCTTGGTAGGGACTAGCACAGATACGCAGTATTTT; D gene: -; clone size: once; V gene: TRBV5-4; J gene: TRBJ2-3
CDR3 protein: CASSPDSGDRGKHF; CDR3 DNA: TGTGCCAGCTCACCGGACTCGGGAGACAGGGGGAAGCATTTT; D gene: TRBD1; clone size: -; V gene: TRBV18; J gene: TRBJ1-5
CDR3 protein: CASSLETSGQNYEQYF; CDR3 DNA: TGTGCCAGCAGTTTGGAGACTAGCGGGCAGAACTACGAGCAGTACTTC; D gene: TRBD2; clone size: -; V gene: TRBV28; J gene: TRBJ2-7
CDR3 protein: CASSVGFRTSGEETQYF; CDR3 DNA: TGTGCCAGCAGCGTTGGTTTCAGGACTAGCGGAGAAGAGACCCAGTACTTC; D gene: TRBD2; clone size: -; V gene: TRBV9; J gene: TRBJ2-5
CDR3 protein: CASSLGSGNEQFF; CDR3 DNA: TGTGCCAGCAGCTTAGGGAGTGGGAATGAGCAGTTCTTC; D gene: -; clone size: -; V gene: TRBV7-3; J gene: TRBJ2-1
CDR3 protein: CASRRSGLVYEQYF; CDR3 DNA: TGTGCCAGCCGGAGGTCGGGACTAGTCTACGAGCAGTACTTC; D gene: TRBD2; clone size: -; V gene: TRBV2; J gene: TRBJ2-7
CDR3 protein: CASSPQGATGNTIYF; CDR3 DNA: TGTGCCAGCAGTCCTCAGGGGGCGACTGGAAACACCATATATTTT; D gene: TRBD1; clone size: -; V gene: TRBV28; J gene: TRBJ1-3
CDR3 protein: CASSLGTGYGYTF; CDR3 DNA: TGTGCCAGCAGTTTAGGGACAGGCTATGGCTACACCTTC; D gene: TRBD1; clone size: -; V gene: TRBV12-3/TRBV12-4; J gene: TRBJ1-2
CDR3 protein: CASSQEVIAGGTGELFF; CDR3 DNA: TGTGCCAGCAGCCAAGAGGTTATAGCGGGAGGCACCGGGGAGCTGTTTTTT; D gene: TRBD2; clone size: -; V gene: TRBV4-2; J gene: TRBJ2-2